Below are 11 T cell receptor beta chains sequenced from a single sample in a study of blood T cell repertoires in COVID-19. This table comes from immunoSEQ multiplex PCR, and its TCRdb copy is limited to in-frame clones, with some not included. The sample has under 150,000 clones; 79% are singletons. Input material: peripheral blood. These receptors were obtained from a man in his forties or fifties with active or convalescent COVID-19.

J is TRBJ1-4 and V is TRBV4-1, with D possibly TRBD1 on 6 matching bases. CDR1 MGHRA and CDR2 YSYEKL come from the germline V gene. V was cut by 4 bases and J by 8 bases, with 14 bases left in between. CDR3 length: 14 amino acids. The CDR3 spells CASSRQGSREKLFF. The CDR3 nucleotides read TGCGCCAGCAGCCGCCAGGGGAGTCGGGAAAAACTGTTTTTT.

This clone was seen once. At one boundary the junction diverges from the germline segment, which might be a read error. The chain couples TRBV4-1 to TRBJ2-7; 11 bases are shared with TRBD2. There are 13 residues in the CDR3. In germline, CDR1 is MGHRA, CDR2 YSYEKL. The CDR3: CASSQDPTSGAVF. The CDR3 DNA is TGCGCCAGCAGCCAAGATCCGACTAGCGGGGCCGTCTTC.

V is TRBV4-1 and J is TRBJ2-2; 9 bases map to TRBD1. The CDR3 has 15 amino acids. Germline trimming cut 3 bases from V and 5 bases from J; bases unmatched to any gene: 4. The germline V gene has CDR1 MGHRA and CDR2 YSYEKL. The CDR3 loop reads CASSQGTGRTGELFF. The CDR3 DNA follows: TGCGCCAGCAGCCAGGGGACAGGGAGGACCGGGGAGCTGTTTTTT.

This clone occurred a few times. The genes are TRBV27 and TRBJ1-2; tentatively, D is TRBD1 (5 bases). The CDR3 sequence is 15 residues long. Germline CDR1 reads MNHEY; CDR2 reads SMNVEV (reference sequence). Deletions cut 8 bases from V and 3 bases from J, with 19 bases between. For the CDR3, the DNA is TGTGCCAGCGGGGAAATTTGGGGCAGCTACTATGGCTACACCTTC. Translation gives CASGEIWGSYYGYTF.

The CDR3 bases are TGTGCCAGCAGCTCCACTCTGCCAGGGTTAGCTGGGGAGCTGTTTTTT. Encoded protein: CASSSTLPGLAGELFF. The chain carries TRBV5-4 and TRBJ2-2; a possible D gene is TRBD1 (5 bases). V was cut by 3 bases and J by 8 bases, with 20 bases left in between. The V gene's germline CDR1 is SGHNT and CDR2 YYREEE (reference sequence). The length of the CDR3 is 16 residues.

The J gene is TRBJ1-1, the V gene TRBV28, with a tentative D call TRBD1 (6 bases). Trimming removed 9 bases from V and 11 bases from J, with 13 bases in between. This CDR3 has 10 residues. Germline CDR1 MDHEN, CDR2 SYDVKM. The DNA of the CDR3 is TGTGCCAGTGAAAACAGGGAGGCTTTCTTT. It specifies CASENREAFF.

The table lists this clone with a few counts. The chain combines TRBV4-1 with TRBJ2-5, with a weak D call TRBD1 (5 bases). The CDR3 length is 12 residues. Trimming took 4 bases from V and 5 from J, leaving 8 bases between them. The germline V gene encodes CDR1 MGHRA and CDR2 YSYEKL. The CDR3 nucleotides read TGCGCCAGCAGCCCCAAGGGGGAGACCCAGTACTTC. This gives the protein CASSPKGETQYF.

This clone appeared a few times. This chain uses TRBV30 with TRBJ2-5; 7 bases are shared with TRBD1. The CDR3 contains 15 residues. CDR1 is GTSNPN and CDR2 is SVGIG in the germline V gene (reference sequence). V gave up 2 bases and J gave up 5 bases; unmatched junction bases: 11. The chain's CDR3 is CAWSPRGQARETQYF. The DNA for the CDR3 is TGTGCCTGGAGTCCTCGTGGACAGGCCCGGGAGACCCAGTACTTC.

This chain uses TRBV2 with TRBJ1-5, with 9 bases fitting TRBD1. This CDR3 is built from 14 residues. V trimming: 2 bases; J trimming: 6 bases; junction bases outside the gene matches: 2. Germline loops: CDR1 SNHLY, CDR2 FYNNEI. CDR3 in DNA: TGTGCCAGCAGTGAAAGGGACAGGGCTCAGCCCCAGCATTTT. Its protein is CASSERDRAQPQHF.

V gene TRBV5-1 combines with J gene TRBJ2-2, with 7 bases identical to TRBD1. The CDR3 covers 16 residues. With 5 bases clipped from V and 3 bases from J, the junction kept 10 bases outside the gene matches. From germline, CDR1 is SGHRS and CDR2 YFSETQ. The DNA of the CDR3 is TGCGCCAGCAGGACGATACGAACAGGGGACACCGGGGAGCTGTTTTTT. Translation: CASRTIRTGDTGELFF.

This chain connects TRBV7-3 to TRBJ2-2, with 12 bases identical to TRBD1. Germline V gene lookup returns CDR1 SGHTA and CDR2 FQGTGA. With V trimmed by 2 bases and J by 7 bases, 8 bases remained unmatched. The CDR3 contains 17 residues. CDR3 sequence reads: CASSLRGTGGFGGELFF. The CDR3 nucleotides are TGTGCCAGCAGCTTACGGGGGACAGGGGGCTTCGGCGGGGAGCTGTTTTTT.